This TCR beta chain derives from a study (dated by TCRdb to between 2022 and 2023). Survey-level sequencing on the immunoSEQ platform was used to profile TCR beta chain repertoires. Turning to the authors' computational methods: CDR3 amino acid length spectratypes and V-J pairing frequencies were compared, and repertoire diversity was measured with the inverse Simpson index. Clonotypes specific to SARS-CoV-2, CMV, influenza A and EBV were annotated by matching TCR beta CDR3 sequences against VDJdb. TCRdb re-hosts the immuneACCESS table, in-frame sequences only. Its copies lack some clones; in the studies checked, an unresolved V gene accounts for under half of them, and the cause for the rest is not known. The V and J calls and the clone size are those of that table, but D and trimming were determined from the DNA. Within this sample are approximately 70,000 clones, with around 93% of them counted one time only. Under 4.5% of the sample lies in the top ten.

Concerning this clone itself: Its binding antigen is unknown. The record has no base qualities; no much larger clone is one base away.

PBMCs were isolated from peripheral blood, and TCR beta sequencing was performed on genomic DNA from unsorted PBMCs. Including cysteine and phenylalanine, the CDR3 has 15 amino acids. Kept here is only the CDR3 DNA, which spans 45 bases and is read in frame from base 1. Sequences MDHEN (CDR1) and SYDVKM (CDR2) are obtained from the germline V gene. V is pruned by 3 bases and J by 6 bases, leaving 6 bases of the junction without a gene match. On the study overall, not on this receptor specifically: According to the authors, more investigation is needed, including longitudinal sampling and evaluation of a control group.

The receptor comes from a man aged 35-49 years with rheumatoid arthritis. The sample was PBMCs. The V and J segments used are TRBV28 and TRBJ1-5, with 9 junctional bases fitting TRBD1. The CDR3 sequence is CASSFRDREVQPQHF. The DNA sequence is TGTGCCAGCAGTTTCCGGGACAGGGAAGTTCAGCCCCAGCATTTT.